Here is one TCR beta chain with its context. Its antigen is unknown. The sample is drawn from a study of cytomegalovirus exposure and HLA in healthy donors. Study findings and constraints: CMV serostatus was the sole immune exposure information available.

60 Vbeta and 13 Jbeta primers were used in PCR. The assay was immunoSEQ multiplex PCR, and TCRdb's table has in-frame clones only and misses some. The sample includes over 150,000 clones, around 80% of them seen just once. The V and J ends lost 6 bases and 1 base, in that order; junction bases with no gene match: 3. This CDR3 contains 15 residues. Per germline, CDR1 MNHNS and CDR2 SASEGT. Likely unrecorded immune exposures existed in these nominally healthy donors. Sequenced input: PBMCs. V is TRBV6-1 and J is TRBJ2-6, with 7 bases lining up with TRBD1. This receptor was taken from a woman aged 40 to 55 in good health and CMV-seropositive. CDR3 sequence (DNA): TGTGCCAGCAGCTCAGGGGGTTCTGGGGCCAACGTCCTGACTTTC. This codes for CASSSGGSGANVLTF.